This T cell receptor (beta chain) was captured in a study of T cell responses to AZD1222 COVID-19 vaccine. Findings and caveats of the study: Increases in Spike-specific TCR breadth and depth were seen after two AZD1222 doses.

Worth noting for this clone: Its target is not known.

The CDR3 spans 13 residues. Germline values: CDR1 SNHLY, CDR2 FYNNEI. V was cut by 6 bases and J by 6 bases, with 11 bases left in between. The protocol was immunoSEQ multiplex PCR, while the TCRdb copy is restricted to in-frame clones and leaves out a portion. The table lists about 140,000 clones, about 91% of them singletons. The TCR sequence derives from an adult in good health. The material was peripheral blood, obtained on day 0 of AZD1222 vaccination. This chain uses TRBV2 with TRBJ2-2, with a possible D match to TRBD2 (6 bases). The CDR3 DNA sequence: TGTGCCAGCAGGCTAGCGATGGCCGGGGAGCTGTTTTTT. Amino acids: CASRLAMAGELFF.